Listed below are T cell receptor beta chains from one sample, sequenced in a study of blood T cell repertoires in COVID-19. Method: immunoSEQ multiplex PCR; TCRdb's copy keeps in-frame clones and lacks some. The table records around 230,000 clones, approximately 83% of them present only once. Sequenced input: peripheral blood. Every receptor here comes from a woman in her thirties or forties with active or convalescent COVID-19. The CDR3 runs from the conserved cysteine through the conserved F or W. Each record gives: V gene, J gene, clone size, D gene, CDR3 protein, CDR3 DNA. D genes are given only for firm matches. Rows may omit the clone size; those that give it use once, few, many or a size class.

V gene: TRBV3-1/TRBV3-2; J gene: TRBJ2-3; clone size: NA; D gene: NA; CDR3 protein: CASSQQSGTSTDTQYF; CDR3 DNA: TGTGCCAGCAGCCAACAGAGCGGAACTAGCACAGATACGCAGTATTTT
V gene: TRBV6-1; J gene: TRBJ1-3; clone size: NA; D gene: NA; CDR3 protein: CASSKGSVGSSGNTIYF; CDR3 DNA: TGTGCCAGCAGTAAAGGGAGTGTCGGAAGCTCTGGAAACACCATATATTTT
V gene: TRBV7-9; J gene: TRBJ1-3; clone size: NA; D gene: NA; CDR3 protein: CASSPSPGVSGNTIYF; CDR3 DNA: TGTGCCAGCAGCCCCAGCCCAGGGGTCTCTGGAAACACCATATATTTT
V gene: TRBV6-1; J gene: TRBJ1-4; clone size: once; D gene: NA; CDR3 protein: CASSDPSRKLFF; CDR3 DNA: TGTGCCAGCAGTGACCCCTCCCGAAAACTGTTTTTT
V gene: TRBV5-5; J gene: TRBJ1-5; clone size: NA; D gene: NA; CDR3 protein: CASSSQRNQPQHF; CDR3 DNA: TGTGCCAGCAGCTCCCAACGGAATCAGCCCCAGCATTTT
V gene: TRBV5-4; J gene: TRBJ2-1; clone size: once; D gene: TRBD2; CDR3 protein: CASSSTSGGYNEQFF; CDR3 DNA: TGTGCCAGCAGCTCCACTAGCGGTGGCTACAATGAGCAGTTCTTC
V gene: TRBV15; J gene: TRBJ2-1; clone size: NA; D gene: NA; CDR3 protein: CATRVVANEQFF; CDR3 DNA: TGTGCCACCAGAGTAGTAGCGAATGAGCAGTTCTTC
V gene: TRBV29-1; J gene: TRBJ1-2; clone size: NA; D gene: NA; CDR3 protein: CSVGPGVMEYGYTF; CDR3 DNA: TGCAGCGTTGGACCAGGGGTAATGGAGTATGGCTACACCTTC
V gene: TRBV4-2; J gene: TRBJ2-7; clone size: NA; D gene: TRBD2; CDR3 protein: CASSLAGVTYEQYF; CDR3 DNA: TGTGCCAGCAGCCTAGCGGGAGTCACCTACGAGCAGTACTTC
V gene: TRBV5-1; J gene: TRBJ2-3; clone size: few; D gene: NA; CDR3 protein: CASSLAGGTDTQYF; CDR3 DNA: TGCGCCAGCAGCTTAGCAGGGGGCACAGATACGCAGTATTTT
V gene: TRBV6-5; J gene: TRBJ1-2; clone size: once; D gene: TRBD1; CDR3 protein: CASSSSRDSYGYTF; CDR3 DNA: TGTGCCAGCAGTTCATCTCGGGACAGCTATGGCTACACCTTC
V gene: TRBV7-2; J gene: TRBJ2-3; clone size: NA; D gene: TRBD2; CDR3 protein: CASSGLADTQYF; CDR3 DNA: TGTGCCAGCAGCGGACTAGCAGATACGCAGTATTTT
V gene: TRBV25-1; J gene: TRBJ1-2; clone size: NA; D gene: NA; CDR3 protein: CASRQMAGNGYTF; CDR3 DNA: TGTGCCAGCAGACAAATGGCAGGTAACGGCTACACCTTC
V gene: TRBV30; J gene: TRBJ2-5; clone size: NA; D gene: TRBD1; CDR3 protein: CAWWTGGQETQYF; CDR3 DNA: TGTGCCTGGTGGACAGGGGGCCAAGAGACCCAGTACTTC
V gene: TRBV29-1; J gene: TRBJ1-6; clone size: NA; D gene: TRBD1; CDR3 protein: CSVRYDRANNSPLHF; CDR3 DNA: TGCAGCGTCCGATATGACAGGGCCAATAATTCACCCCTCCACTTT
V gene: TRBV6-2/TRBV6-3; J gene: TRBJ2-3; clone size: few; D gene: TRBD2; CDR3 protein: CASSYPSGSTDTQYF; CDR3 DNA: TGTGCCAGCAGTTACCCTAGCGGGAGCACAGATACGCAGTATTTT
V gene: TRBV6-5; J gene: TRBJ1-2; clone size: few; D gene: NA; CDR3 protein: CASRKNGGNYGYTF; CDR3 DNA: TGTGCCAGCAGAAAGAACGGCGGAAACTATGGCTACACCTTC
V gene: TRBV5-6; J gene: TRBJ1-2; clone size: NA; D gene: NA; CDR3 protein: CASSRGWAGVDYGYTF; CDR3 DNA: TGTGCCAGCAGCAGAGGTTGGGCAGGGGTGGACTATGGCTACACCTTC
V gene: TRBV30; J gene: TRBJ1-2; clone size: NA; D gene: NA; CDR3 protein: CAWSVHRVYGYTF; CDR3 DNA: TGTGCCTGGAGTGTTCACAGGGTCTATGGCTACACCTTC
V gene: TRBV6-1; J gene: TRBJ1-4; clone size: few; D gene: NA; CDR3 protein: CASSEEGLFF; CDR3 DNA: TGTGCCAGCAGTGAGGAGGGACTGTTTTTT
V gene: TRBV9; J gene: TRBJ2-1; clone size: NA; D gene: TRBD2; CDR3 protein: CASSASSGGTPYNEQFF; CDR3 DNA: TGTGCCAGCAGCGCATCTAGCGGGGGGACTCCCTACAATGAGCAGTTCTTC
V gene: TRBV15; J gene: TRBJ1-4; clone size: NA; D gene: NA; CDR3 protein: CATRVGGGANEKLFF; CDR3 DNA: TGTGCCACCAGGGTAGGGGGGGGAGCTAATGAAAAACTGTTTTTT
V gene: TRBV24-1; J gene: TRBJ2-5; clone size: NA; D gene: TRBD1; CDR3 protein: CATSQGQGKQETQYF; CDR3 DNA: TGTGCCACCAGCCAAGGACAGGGGAAGCAGGAGACCCAGTACTTC
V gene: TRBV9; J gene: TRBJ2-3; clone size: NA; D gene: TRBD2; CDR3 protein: CASSVGVGGAIDTQYF; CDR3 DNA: TGTGCCAGCAGCGTAGGGGTCGGGGGGGCCATAGATACGCAGTATTTT
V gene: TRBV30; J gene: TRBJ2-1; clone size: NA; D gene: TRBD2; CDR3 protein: CAWSVLAGNNEQFF; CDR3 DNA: TGTGCCTGGAGTGTACTAGCGGGGAACAATGAGCAGTTCTTC
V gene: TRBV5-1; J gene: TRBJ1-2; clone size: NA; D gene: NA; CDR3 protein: CASSLAGFGYTF; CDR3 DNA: TGCGCCAGCAGCTTGGCAGGGTTTGGCTACACCTTC
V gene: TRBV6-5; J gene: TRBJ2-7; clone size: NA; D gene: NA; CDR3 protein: CASSYPDRGGGYEQYF; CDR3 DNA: TGTGCCAGCAGCTACCCCGACAGGGGAGGGGGCTACGAGCAGTACTTC
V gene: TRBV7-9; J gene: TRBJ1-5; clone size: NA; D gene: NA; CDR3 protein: CASSLFGGSNQPQHF; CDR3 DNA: TGTGCCAGCAGCTTATTTGGGGGGAGCAATCAGCCCCAGCATTTT
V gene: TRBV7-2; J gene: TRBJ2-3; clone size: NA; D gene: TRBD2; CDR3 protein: CASSLVSGPSTDTQYF; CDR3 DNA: TGTGCCAGCAGCTTAGTTAGCGGGCCTAGCACAGATACGCAGTATTTT
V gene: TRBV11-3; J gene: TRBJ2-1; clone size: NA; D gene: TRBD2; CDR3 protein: CASSLGSGSSYNEQFF; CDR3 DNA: TGTGCCAGCAGCTTAGGCAGCGGGAGCTCCTACAATGAGCAGTTCTTC
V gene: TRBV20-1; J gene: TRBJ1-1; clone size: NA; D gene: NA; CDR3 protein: CSARGSAEAFF; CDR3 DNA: TGCAGTGCACGGGGGAGCGCTGAAGCTTTCTTT
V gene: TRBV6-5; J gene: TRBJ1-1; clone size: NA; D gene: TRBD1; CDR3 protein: CASSYGDRGYNTEAFF; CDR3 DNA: TGTGCCAGCAGTTACGGGGACAGGGGGTACAACACTGAAGCTTTCTTT
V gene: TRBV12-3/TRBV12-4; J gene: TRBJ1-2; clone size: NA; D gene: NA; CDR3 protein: CASSEQGTYGYTF; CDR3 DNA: TGTGCCAGCAGCGAACAGGGCACCTATGGCTACACCTTC
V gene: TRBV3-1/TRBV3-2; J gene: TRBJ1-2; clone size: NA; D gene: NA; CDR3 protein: CASSQDTILGHYGYTF; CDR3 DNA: TGTGCCAGCAGCCAAGATACTATCCTCGGTCACTATGGCTACACCTTC
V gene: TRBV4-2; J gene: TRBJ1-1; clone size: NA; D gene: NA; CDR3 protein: CASSLPGDTEAFF; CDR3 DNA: TGTGCCAGCAGCCTTCCGGGGGACACTGAAGCTTTCTTT
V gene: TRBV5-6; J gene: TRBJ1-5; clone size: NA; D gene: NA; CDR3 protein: CASSLGGLSNQPQHF; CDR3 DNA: TGTGCCAGCAGCTTGGGGGGGCTGAGCAATCAGCCCCAGCATTTT
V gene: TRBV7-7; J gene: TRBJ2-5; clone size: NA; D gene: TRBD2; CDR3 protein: CASSLPEGLDVTQYF; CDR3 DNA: TGTGCTAGCAGCTTACCCGAGGGACTAGATGTGACCCAGTACTTC
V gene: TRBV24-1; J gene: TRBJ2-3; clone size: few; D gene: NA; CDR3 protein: CATSERTAHSTDTQYF; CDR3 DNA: TGTGCCACCAGTGAGAGGACAGCTCATAGCACAGATACGCAGTATTTT
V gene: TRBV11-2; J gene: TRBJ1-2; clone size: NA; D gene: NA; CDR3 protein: CASSLDPRDHGYTF; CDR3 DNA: TGTGCCAGCAGCTTAGATCCCAGGGATCACGGCTACACCTTC
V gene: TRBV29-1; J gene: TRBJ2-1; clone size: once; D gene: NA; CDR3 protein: CSVETTSSYNEQFF; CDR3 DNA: TGCAGCGTTGAGACTACCAGCTCCTACAATGAGCAGTTCTTC